One and the same sample provided the 11 T cell receptor beta chains below, sequenced in a study of response to subunit inactivated influenza vaccine. From the RT-PCR reads, TCRdb called clonotypes with MiXCR, one entry per CDR3 protein. The table lists fewer than 800,000 distinct CDR3 sequences, around 14% of them singletons. Here the sequenced sample was PBMCs from blood, taken 11 to 12 days after vaccination. The source of these receptors is a man aged 50-59 years who received an inactivated influenza vaccine.

V is TRBV20-1 and J is TRBJ2-7; D might be TRBD2 (5 bases). The CDR3 contains 16 residues. Germline V lookup: CDR1 DFQATT, CDR2 SNEGSKA (reference sequence). V was cut by 2 bases and J by 7 bases, with 24 bases left in between. CDR3 nucleotides: TGCAGTGCTAGACCTCCCGCTGGGCTAGCCGCCAAGGAGCAGTACTTC. It translates to CSARPPAGLAAKEQYF.

A few counts support this clonotype. This sequence joins TRBV28 and TRBJ2-3; the match to TRBD2 covers 8 bases. Germline V CDR1 and CDR2: MDHEN, SYDVKM. V lost 3 bases to trimming and J lost 4 bases; unmatched junction nucleotides: 3. The CDR3 runs 14 residues. CDR3 residues: CASSFGLAPDTQYF. CDR3 DNA sequence: TGTGCCAGCAGTTTTGGACTAGCCCCAGATACGCAGTATTTT.

This clonotype came up many times. The rearrangement joins TRBV12-3 or TRBV12-4 to TRBJ2-7; D is undetermined. This CDR3 spans 12 amino acids. Trimming shortened V by 5 bases and J by 2 bases, and 7 bases separated the two germline ends. The CDR3 loop is CASSVTAYEQYF. The DNA of the CDR3 is TGTGCCAGCAGTGTTACCGCCTACGAGCAGTACTTC.

The chain is built from TRBV10-3 and TRBJ2-7; no clear D gene. The germline CDR1 and CDR2 sequences are ENHRY and SYGVKD. V was clipped by 0 bases and J by 2 bases, with 11 bases between them. This CDR3 region has 15 residues. The CDR3 reads CAISESPGTTYEQYF. CDR3 bases: TGTGCCATCAGTGAGTCACCAGGAACAACCTACGAGCAGTACTTC.

The chain carries TRBV6-5 and TRBJ2-5; TRBD2 matches 7 bases. V was clipped by 2 bases and J by 1 base; unmatched bases: 16. The germline V gene encodes CDR1 MNHEY and CDR2 SVGAGI. This CDR3 has 19 amino acids. The chain's CDR3 is CASSYGGGTGGGSQETQYF. CDR3 DNA sequence: TGTGCCAGCAGTTACGGGGGAGGAACGGGCGGGGGAAGCCAAGAGACCCAGTACTTC.

This rearrangement joins TRBV6-1 to TRBJ2-1; no reliable D call. The germline V gene encodes CDR1 MNHNS and CDR2 SASEGT. The CDR3 loop spans 15 amino acids. Trimming left V 6 bases short and J 5 bases short, with 17 bases between. The CDR3 loop reads CASSHGSYIHNEQFF. CDR3 DNA: TGTGCCAGCAGCCACGGTTCATATATTCACAATGAGCAGTTCTTC.

There are a few counts of this clonotype. The CDR3: CASSLESPQPQHF. As DNA, the CDR3 is TGTGCCAGCAGCTTAGAAAGTCCCCAGCCCCAGCATTTT. The chain couples TRBV11-2 to TRBJ1-5; D is unclear. Germline CDR1 is SGHAT and CDR2 is FQNNGV. V lost 0 bases and J lost 7, with 7 bases in between. The CDR3 is 13 residues long.

The V and J genes are TRBV29-1 and TRBJ2-7; 9 bases line up with TRBD2. The CDR3 sequence is 14 residues long. Germline lookup yields CDR1 SQVTM and CDR2 ANQGSEA. V lost 4 bases to trimming and J lost 2 bases; unmatched junction nucleotides: 6. This chain's CDR3 is CSVVIAGVTYEQYF. In DNA, the CDR3 is TGCAGCGTTGTCATAGCGGGGGTAACCTACGAGCAGTACTTC.

This clonotype was counted a few times. The genes are TRBV7-2 and TRBJ1-6; the D is unclear. The CDR3 sequence is 15 residues long. Trimming took off 4 bases at V and 8 bases at J, with 15 bases between the two ends. In germline, CDR1 is SGHTA, CDR2 FQGNSA. The CDR3 region is CASSSIWGGDSPLHF. The DNA of the CDR3 is TGTGCCAGCAGCTCGATTTGGGGAGGCGATTCACCCCTCCACTTT.

This chain connects TRBV10-3 to TRBJ2-7; 8 bases align to TRBD2. The V gene's germline CDR1 is ENHRY and CDR2 SYGVKD. V trimming: 4 bases; J trimming: 3 bases; junction bases outside the gene matches: 5. The CDR3 runs to 14 residues. DNA for the CDR3: TGTGCCATCAGTGGCCGGGGGGGGAGCTACGAGCAGTACTTC. This translates into CAISGRGGSYEQYF.

This chain uses TRBV13 with TRBJ1-1, with D unclear. Trimming took off 6 bases at V and 2 bases at J, with 10 bases between the two ends. Germline V gene data show CDR1 as PRHDT and CDR2 as FYEKMQ (reference sequence). The CDR3 consists of 13 residues. CDR3 sequence reads: CASRLSRNTEAFF. The CDR3 nucleotides read TGTGCCAGCAGGCTGAGCAGAAACACTGAAGCTTTCTTT.